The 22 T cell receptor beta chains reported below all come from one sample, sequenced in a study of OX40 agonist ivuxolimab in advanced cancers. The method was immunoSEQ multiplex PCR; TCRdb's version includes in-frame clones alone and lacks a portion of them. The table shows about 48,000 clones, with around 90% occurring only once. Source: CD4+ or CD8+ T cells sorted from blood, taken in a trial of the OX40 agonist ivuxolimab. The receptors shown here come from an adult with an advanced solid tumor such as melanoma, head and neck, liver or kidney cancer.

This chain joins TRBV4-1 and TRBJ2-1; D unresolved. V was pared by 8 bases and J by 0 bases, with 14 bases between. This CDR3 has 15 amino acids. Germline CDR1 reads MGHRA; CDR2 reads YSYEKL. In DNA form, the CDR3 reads TGCGCCAGCGCGGCGGCGGCAGCCTCCTACAATGAGCAGTTCTTC. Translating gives CASAAAAASYNEQFF.

The CDR3 is CASSFVWGGNEKLFF. The CDR3 DNA sequence: TGTGCCAGCAGTTTCGTGTGGGGGGGTAATGAAAAACTGTTTTTT. The chain uses TRBV6-1 and TRBJ1-4, with D maybe TRBD1 (5 bases). V shed 5 bases and J shed 4 bases, with 14 bases lying between them. The germline V gene has CDR1 MNHNS and CDR2 SASEGT. The CDR3 has 15 residues.

The CDR3 DNA reads TGTGCCAGCAGCGTATTTGGGGAGGGCTATGGCTACACCTTC. It yields the protein CASSVFGEGYGYTF. This rearrangement joins TRBV9 to TRBJ1-2; no reliable D call. Deletions cut 1 base from V and 4 bases from J, with 11 bases between. Germline assignment: CDR1 SGDLS and CDR2 YYNGEE. The CDR3 runs to 14 residues.

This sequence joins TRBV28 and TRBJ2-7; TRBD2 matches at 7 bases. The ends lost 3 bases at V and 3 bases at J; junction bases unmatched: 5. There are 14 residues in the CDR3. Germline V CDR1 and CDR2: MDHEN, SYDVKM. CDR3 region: CASSLAGESYEQYF. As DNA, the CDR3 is TGTGCCAGCAGTTTGGCGGGAGAAAGCTACGAGCAGTACTTC.

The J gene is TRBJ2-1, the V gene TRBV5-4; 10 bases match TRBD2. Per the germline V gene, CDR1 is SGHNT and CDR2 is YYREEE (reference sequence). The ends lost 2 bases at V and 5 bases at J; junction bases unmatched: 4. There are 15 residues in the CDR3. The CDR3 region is CASSLAGGLHNEQFF. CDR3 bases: TGTGCCAGCAGCTTAGCGGGAGGGCTCCACAATGAGCAGTTCTTC.

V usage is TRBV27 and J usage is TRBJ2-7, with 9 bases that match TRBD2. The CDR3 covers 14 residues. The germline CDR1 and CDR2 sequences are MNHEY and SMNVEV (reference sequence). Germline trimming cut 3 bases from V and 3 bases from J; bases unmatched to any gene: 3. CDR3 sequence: CASSFGSGSYEQYF. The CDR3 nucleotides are TGTGCCAGCAGTTTTGGTAGCGGGAGCTACGAGCAGTACTTC.

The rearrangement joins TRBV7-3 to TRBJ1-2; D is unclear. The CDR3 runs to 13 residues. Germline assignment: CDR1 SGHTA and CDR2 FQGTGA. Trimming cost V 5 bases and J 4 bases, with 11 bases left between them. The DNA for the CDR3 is TGTGCCAGCAGCACCGGCGATTCCTATGGCTACACCTTC. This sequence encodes CASSTGDSYGYTF.

In DNA form, the CDR3 reads TGCGCCAGCAGCTTCGTGGGGAACACTGAAGCTTTCTTT. It translates to CASSFVGNTEAFF. The V call is TRBV5-1, the J call TRBJ1-1; the D is unclear. The CDR3 is 13 residues long. The V end was cut by 2 bases, the J end by 1 base, with 6 bases between. The germline CDR1 and CDR2 sequences are SGHRS and YFSETQ.

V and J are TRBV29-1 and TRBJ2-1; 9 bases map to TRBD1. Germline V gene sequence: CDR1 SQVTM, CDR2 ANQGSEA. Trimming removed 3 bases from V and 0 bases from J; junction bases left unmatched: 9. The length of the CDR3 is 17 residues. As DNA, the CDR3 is TGCAGCGTTGATGGGTTGGGGGGACAGGGCTCCTACAATGAGCAGTTCTTC. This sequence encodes CSVDGLGGQGSYNEQFF.

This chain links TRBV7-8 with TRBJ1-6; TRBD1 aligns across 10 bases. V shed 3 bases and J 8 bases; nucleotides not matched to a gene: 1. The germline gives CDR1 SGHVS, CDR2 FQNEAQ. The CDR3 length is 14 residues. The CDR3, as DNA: TGTGCCAGCAGCTTCGGGACAGGGGATTCACCCCTCCACTTT. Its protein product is CASSFGTGDSPLHF.

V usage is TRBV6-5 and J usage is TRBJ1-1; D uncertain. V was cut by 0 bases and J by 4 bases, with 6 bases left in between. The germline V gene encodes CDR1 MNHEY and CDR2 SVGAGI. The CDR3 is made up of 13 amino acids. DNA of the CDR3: TGTGCCAGCAGTTACTCGAGCGCCACTGAAGCTTTCTTT. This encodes CASSYSSATEAFF.

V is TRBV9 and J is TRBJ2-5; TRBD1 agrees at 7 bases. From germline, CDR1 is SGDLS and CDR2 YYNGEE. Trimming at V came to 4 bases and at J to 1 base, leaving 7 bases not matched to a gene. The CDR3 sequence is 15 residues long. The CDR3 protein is CASSYTGQPQETQYF. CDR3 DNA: TGTGCCAGCAGCTACACGGGACAGCCCCAAGAGACCCAGTACTTC.

The CDR3 sequence: CASSFSFAKNIQYF. CDR3 sequence (DNA): TGTGCCAGCAGTTTCTCTTTTGCCAAAAACATTCAGTACTTC. The chain employs TRBV27 and TRBJ2-4; unclear D gene. Trimming took 3 bases from V and 1 from J, leaving 7 bases between them. Germline values: CDR1 MNHEY, CDR2 SMNVEV (reference sequence). CDR3 length: 14 residues.

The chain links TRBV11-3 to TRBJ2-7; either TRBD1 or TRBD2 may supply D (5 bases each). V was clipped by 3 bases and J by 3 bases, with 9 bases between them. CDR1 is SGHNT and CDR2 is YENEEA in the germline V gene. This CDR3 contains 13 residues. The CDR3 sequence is CASSFGTGYEQYF. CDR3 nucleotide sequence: TGTGCCAGCAGCTTTGGGACGGGCTACGAGCAGTACTTC.

The CDR3 sequence is CAWSVPTGTSGSGEQFF. The CDR3 coding sequence is TGTGCCTGGAGTGTTCCGACCGGGACTAGCGGATCGGGTGAGCAGTTCTTC. J is TRBJ2-1 and V is TRBV30, with 11 bases aligning to TRBD2. The CDR3 covers 17 residues. From germline, CDR1 is GTSNPN and CDR2 SVGIG (reference sequence). V shed 0 bases and J 9 bases; nucleotides not matched to a gene: 13.

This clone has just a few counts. For the CDR3, the DNA is TGTGCCAGCTCACCGCCATCGGGCACCGGGGAGCTGTTTTTT. Translated: CASSPPSGTGELFF. V is TRBV18 and J is TRBJ2-2; D is ambiguous. CDR1 is KGHSH and CDR2 is LQKENI in the germline V gene. This CDR3 has 14 residues. V dropped 3 bases and J dropped 4 bases, with 9 bases sitting between them.

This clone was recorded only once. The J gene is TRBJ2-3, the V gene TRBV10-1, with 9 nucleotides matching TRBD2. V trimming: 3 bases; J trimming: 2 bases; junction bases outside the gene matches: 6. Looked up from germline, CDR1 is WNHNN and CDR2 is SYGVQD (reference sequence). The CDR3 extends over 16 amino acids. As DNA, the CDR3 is TGCGCCAGCAGTGAAGGTAGCGGGGGCCTCACAGATACGCAGTATTTT. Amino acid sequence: CASSEGSGGLTDTQYF.

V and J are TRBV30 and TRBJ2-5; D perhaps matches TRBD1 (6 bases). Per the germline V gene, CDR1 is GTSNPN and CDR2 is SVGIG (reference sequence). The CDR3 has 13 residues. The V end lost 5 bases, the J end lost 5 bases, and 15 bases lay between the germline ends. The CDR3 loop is CAWDRLRGETQYF. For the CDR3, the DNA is TGTGCCTGGGACAGGCTCAGAGGGGAGACCCAGTACTTC.

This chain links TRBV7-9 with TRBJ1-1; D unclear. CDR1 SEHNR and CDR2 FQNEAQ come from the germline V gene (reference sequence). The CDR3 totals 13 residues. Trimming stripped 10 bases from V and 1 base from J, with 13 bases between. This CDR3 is CATHAPGNTEAFF. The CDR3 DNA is TGTGCCACCCACGCCCCAGGGAACACTGAAGCTTTCTTT.

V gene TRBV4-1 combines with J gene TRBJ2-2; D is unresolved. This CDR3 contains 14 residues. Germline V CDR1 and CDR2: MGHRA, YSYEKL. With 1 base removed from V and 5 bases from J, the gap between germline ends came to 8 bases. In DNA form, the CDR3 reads TGCGCCAGCAGCCAAGTAGGTCAAACCGGGGAGCTGTTTTTT. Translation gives CASSQVGQTGELFF.

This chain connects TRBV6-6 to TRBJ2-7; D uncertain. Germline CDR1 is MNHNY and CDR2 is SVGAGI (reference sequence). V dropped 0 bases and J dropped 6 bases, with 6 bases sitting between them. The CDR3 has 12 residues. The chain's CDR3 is CASSYSSSEQYV. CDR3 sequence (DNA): TGTGCCAGCAGTTACTCGTCTTCCGAGCAGTACGTC.

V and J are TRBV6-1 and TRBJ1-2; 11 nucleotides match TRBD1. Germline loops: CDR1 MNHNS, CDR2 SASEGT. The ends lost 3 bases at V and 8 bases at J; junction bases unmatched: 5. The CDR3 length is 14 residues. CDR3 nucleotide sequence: TGTGCCAGCAGTGAGGACAGGGGGCCATGGGGCTACACCTTC. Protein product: CASSEDRGPWGYTF.